A selection of T cell receptor beta chains follows, all from one sample in a study of a mutant IDH1 vaccine in newly diagnosed glioma. For these receptors, no antigen is known. Clones were sequenced by immunoSEQ multiplex PCR, and TCRdb holds only the in-frame ones, with some missing. The data show 40,000 to 65,000 clones, just under 80% seen once. The sequenced sample was PBMCs, obtained from a glioma patient whose treatment included an IDH1 peptide vaccine. These receptors were obtained from a woman in her thirties or forties with glioma. CDR3s include the opening cysteine and the closing phenylalanine or tryptophan. The order of the fields is V gene, clone size, J gene, D gene, CDR3 DNA, CDR3 protein. D genes are given only for firm matches. Only part of the rows carry a size: once, few, many, or a class if the clone is expanded.

v_gene: TRBV29-1; abundance: NA; j_gene: TRBJ2-5; d_gene: TRBD1; CDR3nt: TGCAGCGTTGAAAGACAGGGAGAGACCCAGTACTTC; CDR3aa: CSVERQGETQYF
v_gene: TRBV19; abundance: few; j_gene: TRBJ1-5; d_gene: NA; CDR3nt: TGTGCCAGTAGTATTCAGTTTAGCAATCAGCCCCAGCATTTT; CDR3aa: CASSIQFSNQPQHF
v_gene: TRBV5-1; abundance: NA; j_gene: TRBJ1-1; d_gene: NA; CDR3nt: TGCGCCAGCAGCTTGATCGCTGCAGGCAGGGGCACTGAAGCTTTCTTT; CDR3aa: CASSLIAAGRGTEAFF
v_gene: TRBV9; abundance: NA; j_gene: TRBJ2-2; d_gene: TRBD2; CDR3nt: TGTGCCAGCAGTCGTAGCGGGGGGGCCAATAGCGGGGAGCTGTTTTTT; CDR3aa: CASSRSGGANSGELFF
v_gene: TRBV4-1; abundance: NA; j_gene: TRBJ2-7; d_gene: NA; CDR3nt: TGCGCCAGCAGCCAAGATGGTCGGAGGGGTGACGAGCAGTACTTC; CDR3aa: CASSQDGRRGDEQYF
v_gene: TRBV5-4; abundance: few; j_gene: TRBJ1-1; d_gene: NA; CDR3nt: TGTGCCAGCAGCTTGGAAGGGAGGTACACTGAAGCTTTCTTT; CDR3aa: CASSLEGRYTEAFF
v_gene: TRBV4-3; abundance: NA; j_gene: TRBJ2-5; d_gene: TRBD1; CDR3nt: TGCGCCAGCAGCCAAGGACAGGGAGAGACCCAGTACTTC; CDR3aa: CASSQGQGETQYF
v_gene: TRBV4-1; abundance: NA; j_gene: TRBJ2-7; d_gene: NA; CDR3nt: TGCGCCAGCAGCCCGGGACCTTACGAGCAGTACTTC; CDR3aa: CASSPGPYEQYF
v_gene: TRBV7-2; abundance: NA; j_gene: TRBJ1-1; d_gene: NA; CDR3nt: TGTGCCAGCAGCTTTAGTGTTGCTGAAGCTTTCTTT; CDR3aa: CASSFSVAEAFF
v_gene: TRBV7-7; abundance: NA; j_gene: TRBJ1-4; d_gene: TRBD1; CDR3nt: TGTGCTAGCAGCCCACTCGACAGGGGGGATGAAAAACTGTTTTTT; CDR3aa: CASSPLDRGDEKLFF
v_gene: TRBV20-1; abundance: NA; j_gene: TRBJ1-1; d_gene: NA; CDR3nt: TGCAGTGCTAGGCGGGGGGAGGAAGCTTTCTTT; CDR3aa: CSARRGEEAFF
v_gene: TRBV2; abundance: NA; j_gene: TRBJ2-1; d_gene: NA; CDR3nt: TGTGCCAGCAGTGAACTGGGGGTTGGTGAGCAGTTCTTC; CDR3aa: CASSELGVGEQFF